This entry lists 11 T cell receptor beta chains sequenced from one sample in a study of human T cells and chemical hapten exposure. Each CDR3 protein is one row after TCRdb ran MiXCR on the RACE reads. This table has 85,000 to 90,000 distinct CDR3 sequences, roughly 8.8% appearing once. The time point is: pre-sensitization, week 0. Treatment described: therapeutic diphenylcyclopropenone sensitization with weekly scalp DPC. The sequences come from whole blood, collected in connection with sensitization to the hapten diphenylcyclopropenone (DPC). The receptor set was obtained from a woman aged 35 to 49 with alopecia areata. Some clones in this sample may be carry-over from other donors' samples.

This clonotype has only a few counts. The V call is TRBV5-4, the J call TRBJ2-1, with D tentatively TRBD1 or TRBD2 (6 bases each). Trimming removed 1 base at V and 0 bases at J, with 11 bases between. Per the germline V gene, CDR1 is SGHNT and CDR2 is YYREEE (reference sequence). This CDR3 is 16 amino acids long. The CDR3 protein is CASSLHGGGSYNEQFF. CDR3 DNA: TGTGCCAGCAGCTTGCACGGAGGGGGCTCCTACAATGAGCAGTTCTTC.

The rearrangement uses TRBV7-2 and TRBJ1-1, with D possibly matching TRBD1 (6 bases). CDR1 is SGHTA and CDR2 is FQGNSA in the germline V gene. The CDR3 sequence is 14 residues long. V lost 8 bases to trimming and J lost 0 bases, with 13 bases between them. The CDR3 reads CASWGPSVNTEAFF. As DNA, the CDR3 is TGTGCCAGCTGGGGGCCCTCGGTGAACACTGAAGCTTTCTTT.

The CDR3 sequence: CASSMSTTNEKLFF. Written as DNA, the CDR3 is TGTGCCAGTAGTATGTCGACAACTAATGAAAAACTGTTTTTT. This sequence joins TRBV19 and TRBJ1-4; D call uncertain. V lost 3 bases to trimming and J lost 0 bases, with 5 bases between them. CDR1 LNHDA and CDR2 SQIVND come from the germline V gene (reference sequence). The CDR3 runs to 14 residues.

This clonotype was seen many times. The genes are TRBV28 and TRBJ1-3, with a weak D call TRBD1 (5 bases). The V end was cut by 3 bases, the J end by 4 bases, with 10 bases between. CDR3 length: 14 residues. The germline CDR1 and CDR2 sequences are MDHEN and SYDVKM. The CDR3: CASSLGGEGNTIYF. The CDR3 DNA is TGTGCCAGCAGTTTGGGAGGGGAAGGAAACACCATATATTTT.

V is TRBV7-2 and J is TRBJ1-2; D gene ambiguous. V lost 2 bases to trimming and J lost 4 bases, with 11 bases between them. Germline CDR1 is SGHTA and CDR2 is FQGNSA. This CDR3 is 14 amino acids long. Here the CDR3 reads CASSLWGGVYGYTF. In nucleotides, the CDR3 is TGTGCCAGCAGCTTATGGGGTGGGGTCTATGGCTACACCTTC.

This clonotype was seen ten or more times. The chain carries TRBV6-2 or TRBV6-3 and TRBJ1-1; D gene ambiguous. The CDR3 extends over 14 amino acids. Germline V gene sequence: CDR1 MNHEY, CDR2 SVGEGT. Trimming cost V 6 bases and J 1 base, with 12 bases left between them. The CDR3 protein is CASRAGLANTEAFF. Written as DNA, the CDR3 is TGTGCCAGCAGGGCAGGACTGGCGAACACTGAAGCTTTCTTT.

The chain carries TRBV20-1 and TRBJ2-3, with D tentatively TRBD1 (5 bases). Germline CDR1 and CDR2: DFQATT and SNEGSKA (reference sequence). V was pared by 6 bases and J by 2 bases, with 18 bases between. The CDR3 length is 15 residues. CDR3 nucleotides: TGCAGTGCCTCGAACAGGCCCACTTTCACAGATACGCAGTATTTT. Amino acids: CSASNRPTFTDTQYF.

This clonotype was detected ten times or more. The rearrangement uses TRBV2 and TRBJ2-7; 9 bases align to TRBD1. Trimming removed 9 bases from V and 3 bases from J; junction bases left unmatched: 12. The CDR3 has 15 amino acids. Per germline, CDR1 SNHLY and CDR2 FYNNEI. The CDR3 DNA follows: TGTGCCAGGGGGCGGGGACAGGGCCGTTTCTACGAGCAGTACTTC. Its translation: CARGRGQGRFYEQYF. Full variable domain (missing parts from reference TRBV2 and TRBJ2-7): EPEVTQTPSHQVTQMGQEVILRCVPISNHLYFYWYRQILGQKVEFLVSFYNNEISEKSEIFDDQFSVERPDGSNFTLKIRSTKLEDSAMYFCARGRGQGRFYEQYFGPGTRLTVT.

This clonotype has a count of ten or more. V gene TRBV5-1 combines with J gene TRBJ2-7, with TRBD2 matching over 7 bases. With 1 base clipped from V and 1 base from J, the junction kept 2 bases outside the gene matches. CDR3 length: 14 residues. Germline loops: CDR1 SGHRS, CDR2 YFSETQ. The CDR3: CASSLQRGSYEQYF. DNA for the CDR3: TGCGCCAGCAGCTTGCAGCGGGGTTCCTACGAGCAGTACTTC.

This clonotype has a count of ten or more. The chain is built from TRBV4-2 and TRBJ2-7, with TRBD1 as a possible D gene (6 bases). CDR1 and CDR2 from the germline V gene are LGHNA and YNFKEQ. Trimming took 0 bases from V and 3 from J, leaving 15 bases between them. CDR3 length: 16 amino acids. This CDR3 is CASSQEVQGFFYEQYF. The DNA for the CDR3 is TGTGCCAGCAGCCAAGAAGTACAGGGATTTTTCTACGAGCAGTACTTC.

This clonotype was recorded at least ten times. The genes are TRBV27 and TRBJ1-1; 9 positions agree with TRBD1. The germline V gene encodes CDR1 MNHEY and CDR2 SMNVEV (reference sequence). The CDR3 has 13 residues. The ends lost 8 bases at V and 6 bases at J; junction bases unmatched: 7. CDR3 DNA sequence: TGTGCCAGCTCGACAGGGGGGTTAGCTGAAGCTTTCTTT. It encodes CASSTGGLAEAFF.